The clone carrying this T cell receptor beta chain was counted once. This CDR3 is 12 amino acids long. The V end was cut by 4 bases, the J end by 7 bases, with 10 bases between. Germline CDR1 is LNHDA and CDR2 is SQIVND (reference sequence). This specimen belongs to a study of blood T cell repertoires in COVID-19. Overall study: Material from acute and convalescent COVID-19 was sourced from the United States, Italy and Spain. Sources were T cells, B-cell-depleted T cells, or PBMCs; the material itself was cDNA or gDNA.

Per the original data handling: Nucleated cell counts were estimated from reference gene primer amplification. Generated by immunoSEQ multiplex PCR, the TCRdb table keeps only in-frame clones and is missing some. V, J and clone size are taken as reported in that table, and D and trimming were inferred from the DNA itself. The table records roughly 60,000 clones, roughly 79% of them present only once. The chain joins TRBV19 to TRBJ1-1; D not resolved. The sequence derives from a man between 60 and 70 years old with acute or convalescent COVID-19. Sequencing was done on a sample of peripheral blood. The CDR3 protein is CASSTDTLEAFF. The CDR3 nucleotides read TGTGCCAGTAGTACCGACACCCTTGAAGCTTTCTTT.